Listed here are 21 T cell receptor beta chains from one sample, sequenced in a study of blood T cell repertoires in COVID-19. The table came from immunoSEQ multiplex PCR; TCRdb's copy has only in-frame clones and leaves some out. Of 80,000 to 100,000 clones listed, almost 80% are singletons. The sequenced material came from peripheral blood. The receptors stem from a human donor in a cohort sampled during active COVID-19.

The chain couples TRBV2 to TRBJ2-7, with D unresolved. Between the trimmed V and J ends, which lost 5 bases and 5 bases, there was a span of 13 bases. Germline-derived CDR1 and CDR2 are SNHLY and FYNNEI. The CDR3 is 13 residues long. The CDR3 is CASSPSRIHEQYF. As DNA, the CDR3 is TGTGCCAGCAGTCCGTCTAGGATCCACGAGCAGTACTTC.

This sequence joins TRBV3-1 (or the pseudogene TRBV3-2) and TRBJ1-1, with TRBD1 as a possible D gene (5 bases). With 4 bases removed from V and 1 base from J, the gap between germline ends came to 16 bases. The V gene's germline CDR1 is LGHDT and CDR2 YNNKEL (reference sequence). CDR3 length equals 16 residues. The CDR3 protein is CASSPPDRRENTEAFF. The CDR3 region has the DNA TGTGCCAGCAGCCCCCCTGACCGCAGGGAGAACACTGAAGCTTTCTTT.

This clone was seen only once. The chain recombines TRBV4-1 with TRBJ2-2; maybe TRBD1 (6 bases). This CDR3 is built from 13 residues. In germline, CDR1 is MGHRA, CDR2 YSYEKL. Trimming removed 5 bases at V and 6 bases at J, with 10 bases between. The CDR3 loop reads CASSARQAGELFF. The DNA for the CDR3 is TGCGCCAGCAGCGCCCGACAGGCCGGGGAGCTGTTTTTT.

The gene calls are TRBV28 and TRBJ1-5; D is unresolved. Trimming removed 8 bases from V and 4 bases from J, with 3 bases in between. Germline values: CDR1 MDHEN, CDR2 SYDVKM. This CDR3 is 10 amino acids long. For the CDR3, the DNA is TGTGCCAGCTCGAATCAGCCCCAGCATTTT. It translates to CASSNQPQHF.

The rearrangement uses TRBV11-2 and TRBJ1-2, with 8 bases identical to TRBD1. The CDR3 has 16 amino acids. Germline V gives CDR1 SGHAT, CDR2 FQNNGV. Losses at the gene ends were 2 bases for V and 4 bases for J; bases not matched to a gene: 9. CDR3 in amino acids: CASSLQGATAGYGYTF. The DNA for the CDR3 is TGTGCCAGCAGCTTACAGGGGGCTACGGCGGGCTATGGCTACACCTTC.

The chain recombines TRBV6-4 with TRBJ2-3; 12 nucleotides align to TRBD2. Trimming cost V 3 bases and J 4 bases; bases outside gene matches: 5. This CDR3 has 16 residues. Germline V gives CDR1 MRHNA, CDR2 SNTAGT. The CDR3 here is CASSESSSGGADTQYF. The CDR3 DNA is TGTGCCAGCAGTGAGAGCTCTAGCGGGGGGGCAGATACGCAGTATTTT.

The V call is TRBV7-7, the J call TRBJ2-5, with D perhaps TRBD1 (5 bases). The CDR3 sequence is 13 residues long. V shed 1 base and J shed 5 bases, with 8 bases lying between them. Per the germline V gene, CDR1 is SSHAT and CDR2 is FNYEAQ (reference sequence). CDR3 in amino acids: CASSLVPGETQYF. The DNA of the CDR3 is TGTGCCAGCAGCTTAGTTCCAGGGGAGACCCAGTACTTC.

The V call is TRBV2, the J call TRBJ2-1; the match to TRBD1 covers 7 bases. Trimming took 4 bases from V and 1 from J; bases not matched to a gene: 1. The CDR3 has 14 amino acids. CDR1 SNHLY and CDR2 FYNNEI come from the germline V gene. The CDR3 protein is CASSVTGSYNEQFF. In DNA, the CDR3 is TGTGCCAGCAGTGTGACAGGGTCCTACAATGAGCAGTTCTTC.

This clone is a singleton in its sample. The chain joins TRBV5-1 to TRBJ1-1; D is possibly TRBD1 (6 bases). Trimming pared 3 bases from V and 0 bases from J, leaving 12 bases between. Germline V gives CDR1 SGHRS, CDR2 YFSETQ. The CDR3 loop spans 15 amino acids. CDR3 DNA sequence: TGCGCCAGCAGCTCCAACAGGGACCTGAACACTGAAGCTTTCTTT. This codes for CASSSNRDLNTEAFF.

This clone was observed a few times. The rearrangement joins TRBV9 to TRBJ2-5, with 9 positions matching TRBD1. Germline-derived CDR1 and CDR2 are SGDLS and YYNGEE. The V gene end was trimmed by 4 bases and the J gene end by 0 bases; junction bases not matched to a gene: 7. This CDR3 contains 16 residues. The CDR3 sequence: CASSQTGGAYQETQYF. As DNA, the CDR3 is TGTGCCAGCAGCCAGACAGGGGGGGCCTACCAAGAGACCCAGTACTTC.

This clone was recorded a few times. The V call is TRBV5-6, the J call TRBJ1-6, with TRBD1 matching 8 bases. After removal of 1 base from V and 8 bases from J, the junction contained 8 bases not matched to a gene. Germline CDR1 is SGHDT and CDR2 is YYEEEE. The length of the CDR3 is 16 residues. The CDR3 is CASSLLRTGIYSPLHF. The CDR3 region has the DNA TGTGCCAGCAGCTTGTTGCGGACAGGGATATATTCACCCCTCCACTTT.

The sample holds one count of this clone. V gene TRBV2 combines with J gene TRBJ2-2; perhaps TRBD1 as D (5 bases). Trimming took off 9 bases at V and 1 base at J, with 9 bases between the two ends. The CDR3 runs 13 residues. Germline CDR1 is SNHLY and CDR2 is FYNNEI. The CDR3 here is CASSTVNTGELFF. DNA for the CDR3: TGTGCCAGTTCGACAGTGAACACCGGGGAGCTGTTTTTT.

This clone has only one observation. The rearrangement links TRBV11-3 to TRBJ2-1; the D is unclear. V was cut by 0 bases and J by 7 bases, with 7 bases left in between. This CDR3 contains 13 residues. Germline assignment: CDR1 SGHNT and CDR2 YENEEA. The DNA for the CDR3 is TGTGCCAGCAGCTTAGATCCCGTTAATGAGCAGTTCTTC. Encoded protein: CASSLDPVNEQFF.

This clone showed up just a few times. The chain's CDR3 is CASSSGSRYEQYF. DNA of the CDR3: TGCGCCAGCTCCTCGGGATCTCGTTACGAGCAGTACTTC. The chain combines TRBV10-1 with TRBJ2-7, with D perhaps matching TRBD2 (5 bases). The germline V gene encodes CDR1 WNHNN and CDR2 SYGVQD (reference sequence). CDR3 length: 13 amino acids. The germline V and J ends were trimmed by 8 bases and 4 bases, with 15 bases remaining between them.

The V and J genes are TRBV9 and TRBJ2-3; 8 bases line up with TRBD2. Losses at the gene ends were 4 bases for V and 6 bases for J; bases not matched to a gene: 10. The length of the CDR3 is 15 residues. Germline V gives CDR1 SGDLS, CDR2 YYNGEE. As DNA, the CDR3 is TGTGCCAGCAGCCTCGGGACTAGTATCTGGGATACGCAGTATTTT. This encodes CASSLGTSIWDTQYF.

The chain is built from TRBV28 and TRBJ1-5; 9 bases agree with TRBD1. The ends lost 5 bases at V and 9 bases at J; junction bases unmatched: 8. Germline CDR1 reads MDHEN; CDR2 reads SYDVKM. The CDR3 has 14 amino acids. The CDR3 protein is CASSLRQDRGPQHF. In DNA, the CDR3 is TGTGCCAGCAGTCTCCGGCAGGACAGGGGGCCCCAGCATTTT.

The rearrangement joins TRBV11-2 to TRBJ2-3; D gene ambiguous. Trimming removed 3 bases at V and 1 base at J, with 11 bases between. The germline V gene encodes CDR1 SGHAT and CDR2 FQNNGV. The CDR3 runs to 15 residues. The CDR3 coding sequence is TGTGCCAGCAGCTTCAAAGCCTATGGCACAGATACGCAGTATTTT. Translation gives CASSFKAYGTDTQYF.

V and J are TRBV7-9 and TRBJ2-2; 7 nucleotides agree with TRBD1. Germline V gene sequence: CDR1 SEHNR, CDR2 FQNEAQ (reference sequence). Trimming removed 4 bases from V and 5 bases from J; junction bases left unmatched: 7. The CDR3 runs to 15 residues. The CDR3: CASSSNRGGTGELFF. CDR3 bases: TGTGCCAGCAGCTCAAACAGGGGCGGAACCGGGGAGCTGTTTTTT.

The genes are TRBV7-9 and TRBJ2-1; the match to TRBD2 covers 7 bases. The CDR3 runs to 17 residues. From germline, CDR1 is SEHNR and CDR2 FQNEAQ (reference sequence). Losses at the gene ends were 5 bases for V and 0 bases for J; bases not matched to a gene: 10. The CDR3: CASSRLGGGLSYNEQFF. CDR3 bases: TGTGCCAGCAGCCGTCTTGGGGGGGGACTCTCCTACAATGAGCAGTTCTTC.

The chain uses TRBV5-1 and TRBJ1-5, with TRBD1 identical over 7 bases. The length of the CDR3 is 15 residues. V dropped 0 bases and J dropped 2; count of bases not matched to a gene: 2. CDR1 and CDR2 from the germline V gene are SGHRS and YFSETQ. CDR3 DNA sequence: TGCGCCAGCAGCTTGGAGGGGGCAGGCAATCAGCCCCAGCATTTT. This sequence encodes CASSLEGAGNQPQHF. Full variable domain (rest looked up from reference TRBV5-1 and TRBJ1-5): KAGVTQTPRYLIKTRGQQVTLSCSPISGHRSVSWYQQTPGQGLQFLFEYFSETQRNKGNFPGRFSGRQFSNSRSEMNVSTLELGDSALYLCASSLEGAGNQPQHFGDGTRLSIL.

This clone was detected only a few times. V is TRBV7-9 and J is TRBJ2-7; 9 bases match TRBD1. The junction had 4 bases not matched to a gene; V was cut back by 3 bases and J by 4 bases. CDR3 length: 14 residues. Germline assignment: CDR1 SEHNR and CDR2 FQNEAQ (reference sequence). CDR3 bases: TGTGCCAGCAGCTTTGGGGACAGGGCATACGAGCAGTACTTC. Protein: CASSFGDRAYEQYF.